Shown below are 27 T cell receptor beta chains from a single sample sequenced in a study of human T cells and chemical hapten exposure. Time point: pre-sensitization, week 0. Treatment reported: therapeutic diphenylcyclopropenone sensitization with weekly scalp DPC. It was unfractionated whole blood from which total RNA was extracted. One entry per CDR3 protein, called by TCRdb with MiXCR from the RACE reads. In the table there are fewer than 45,000 distinct CDR3 sequences, 12% of which are singletons. The sample was whole blood, taken in connection with sensitization to the hapten diphenylcyclopropenone (DPC). These receptor sequences come from a woman aged 40 to 50 with alopecia areata. Some clones in this sample may be carry-over from other donors' samples.

The rearrangement uses TRBV28 and TRBJ1-2, with a tentative D call TRBD1 (6 bases). With 6 bases removed from V and 4 bases from J, the gap between germline ends came to 12 bases. The CDR3 runs 13 residues. Germline V gene lookup returns CDR1 MDHEN and CDR2 SYDVKM. CDR3 nucleotide sequence: TGTGCCAGCAGCTCCACAGGGCTCTATGGCTACACCTTC. The encoded protein is CASSSTGLYGYTF.

This clonotype was counted a few times. The rearrangement uses TRBV4-3 and TRBJ1-2; no firm D call. Germline V lookup: CDR1 LGHNA, CDR2 YSLEER. Trimming cost V 0 bases and J 1 base, with 6 bases left between them. The CDR3 spans 14 residues. The CDR3 nucleotides read TGCGCCAGCAGCCAAGATTTGGTTAACTATGGCTACACCTTC. It codes for CASSQDLVNYGYTF.

This clonotype came up many times. The rearrangement links TRBV29-1 to TRBJ2-2, with 7 positions matching TRBD1. Per the germline V gene, CDR1 is SQVTM and CDR2 is ANQGSEA. V gave up 8 bases and J gave up 4 bases; unmatched junction bases: 7. The CDR3 sequence is 13 residues long. Written as DNA, the CDR3 is TGCAGCTTCCGACAGGGAAGCACCGGGGAGCTGTTTTTT. Its translation is CSFRQGSTGELFF.

This clonotype was seen a few times. CDR3 in amino acids: CSVGAGGEAFF. In nucleotides, the CDR3 is TGCAGCGTTGGAGCTGGCGGGGAAGCTTTCTTT. This chain joins TRBV29-1 and TRBJ1-1; D ambiguous. Germline V gene lookup returns CDR1 SQVTM and CDR2 ANQGSEA. Trimming cost V 4 bases and J 8 bases, with 11 bases left between them. The CDR3 contains 11 residues.

This clonotype was counted at least ten times. The chain links TRBV12-3 or TRBV12-4 to TRBJ1-4, with D perhaps TRBD1 (6 bases). The length of the CDR3 is 13 residues. V was trimmed by 5 bases and J by 14 bases, leaving 18 bases between them. The CDR3 nucleotides are TGTGCCAGCAGTCCAGGGACATTCGGTTGGCTGTTTTTT. Translating it yields CASSPGTFGWLFF.

In this sample, this clonotype turned up once. A much larger clonotype is one base distant, so this may be a read error. The V call is TRBV14, the J call TRBJ2-7, with TRBD1 matching 7 bases. CDR1 and CDR2 from the germline V gene are SGHDN and FVKESK. The CDR3 sequence is 16 residues long. Trimming took 0 bases from V and 3 from J; bases not matched to a gene: 8. The CDR3 sequence: CASSQDRRQGFYEQYF. Written as DNA, the CDR3 is TGTGCCAGCAGCCAAGATAGGAGACAGGGATTCTACGAGCAGTACTTC.

This clonotype was seen a handful of times. The chain combines TRBV7-8 with TRBJ2-1; perhaps D is TRBD1 or TRBD2 (6 bases each). There are 15 residues in the CDR3. Germline assignment: CDR1 SGHVS and CDR2 FQNEAQ. V was shortened by 1 base and J by 8 bases, with 15 bases between the two germline ends. The DNA for the CDR3 is TGTGCCAGCAGCTTAGTCCGGGGGCGCCCCGATGAGCAGTTCTTC. Translating it yields CASSLVRGRPDEQFF. The full variable domain, completed using reference TRBV7-8 and TRBJ2-1, is GAGVSQSPRYKVAKRGQDVALRCDPISGHVSLFWYQQALGQGPEFLTYFQNEAQLDKSGLPSDRFFAERPEGSVSTLKIQRTQQEDSAVYLCASSLVRGRPDEQFFGPGTRLTVL.

V is TRBV9 and J is TRBJ2-5; D is possibly TRBD2 (7 bases). The CDR3 consists of 15 residues. Trimming removed 6 bases at V and 5 bases at J, with 20 bases between. Per germline, CDR1 SGDLS and CDR2 YYNGEE. CDR3 DNA: TGTGCCAGCACCTCCACGGGGGGCTGGGCGGAGACCCAGTACTTC. The encoded protein is CASTSTGGWAETQYF.

This clonotype has a count of ten or more. This chain uses TRBV6-2 or TRBV6-3 with TRBJ1-1; 10 bases are a match to TRBD1. CDR3 length equals 14 residues. CDR1 MNHEY and CDR2 SVGEGT come from the germline V gene. Germline trimming cut 6 bases from V and 5 bases from J; bases unmatched to any gene: 6. The CDR3 nucleotides read TGTGCCAGCAGGGGACAGGGGCTGCGAACTGAAGCTTTCTTT. It yields the protein CASRGQGLRTEAFF.

This clonotype was recorded at least ten times. This chain connects TRBV23-1 to TRBJ1-5; no clear D gene. TRBV23-1 qualifies as an ORF whose function is uncertain. The CDR3 has 13 amino acids. The V end lost 4 bases, the J end lost 3 bases, and 7 bases lay between the germline ends. The DNA for the CDR3 is TGCGCCAGCAGTCCGTTTCCCAATCAGCCCCAGCATTTT. Protein product: CASSPFPNQPQHF.

A remark on this clonotype: This may come from a read error, since a much larger clone is one base off. The V gene is TRBV5-5, the J gene TRBJ2-3; 7 nucleotides agree with TRBD2. V trimming: 4 bases; J trimming: 2 bases; junction bases outside the gene matches: 10. The CDR3 spans 16 residues. The germline V gene has CDR1 SGHKS and CDR2 YYEKEE (reference sequence). The DNA for the CDR3 is TGTGCCAGCAGCCCGGGCAGCGGGGACCACACAGATACGCAGTATTTT. Translation: CASSPGSGDHTDTQYF.

This clonotype was recorded many times. The V and J genes are TRBV5-1 and TRBJ2-6; the D is unclear. The CDR3 sequence is 15 residues long. Per germline, CDR1 SGHRS and CDR2 YFSETQ. Trimming took off 5 bases at V and 0 bases at J, with 9 bases between the two ends. The CDR3 sequence is CASRDFSSGANVLTF. CDR3 in DNA: TGCGCCAGCAGGGATTTCAGCTCTGGGGCCAACGTCCTGACTTTC. Variable domain in full (rest from reference TRBV5-1 and TRBJ2-6): KAGVTQTPRYLIKTRGQQVTLSCSPISGHRSVSWYQQTPGQGLQFLFEYFSETQRNKGNFPGRFSGRQFSNSRSEMNVSTLELGDSALYLCASRDFSSGANVLTFGAGSRLTVL.

This clonotype was seen many times. This CDR3 reads CASSISSGGENEQFF. CDR3 sequence (DNA): TGTGCCAGTAGTATTTCTAGCGGGGGGGAAAATGAGCAGTTCTTC. The chain links TRBV19 to TRBJ2-1; 12 bases map to TRBD2. The germline gives CDR1 LNHDA, CDR2 SQIVND (reference sequence). This CDR3 has 15 amino acids. The V segment lost 3 bases and the J segment 7 bases; nucleotides outside the gene matches: 4.

This clonotype showed up many times. The chain has TRBV28 and TRBJ2-5; D possibly corresponds to TRBD1 (6 bases). This CDR3 is 14 amino acids long. The ends were cut back, 6 bases at V and 1 base at J, with 12 bases in the middle. Germline-derived CDR1 and CDR2 are MDHEN and SYDVKM. The DNA of the CDR3 is TGTGCCAGCAGCCTGACAGGCCCCCAAGAGACCCAGTACTTC. Translating it yields CASSLTGPQETQYF.

The table lists this clonotype with many counts. V and J are TRBV20-1 and TRBJ2-1; 15 bases are shared with TRBD2. Trimming removed 5 bases from V and 8 bases from J; junction bases left unmatched: 16. This CDR3 has 18 residues. Germline-derived CDR1 and CDR2 are DFQATT and SNEGSKA (reference sequence). This chain's CDR3 is CSAPPAGTSGGRWHEQFF. DNA for the CDR3: TGCAGTGCTCCGCCCGCCGGGACTAGCGGGGGGCGTTGGCATGAGCAGTTCTTC.

This clonotype was seen many times. V is TRBV5-1 and J is TRBJ2-1; 8 bases are shared with TRBD2. J was trimmed by 2 bases and V by 5 bases; bases with no gene match: 9. The CDR3 loop spans 16 amino acids. CDR1 is SGHRS and CDR2 is YFSETQ in the germline V gene. The CDR3 region is CASSFRAGATYNEQFF. The CDR3 bases are TGCGCCAGCAGTTTCCGAGCGGGAGCTACCTACAATGAGCAGTTCTTC.

This clonotype was picked up many times. The chain recombines TRBV3-1 with TRBJ1-1, with TRBD1 matching 9 bases. V trimming: 5 bases; J trimming: 5 bases; junction bases outside the gene matches: 9. This CDR3 region has 15 residues. Per germline, CDR1 LGHDT and CDR2 YNNKEL (reference sequence). CDR3: CASSSENRGRTEAFF. The CDR3 DNA sequence: TGTGCCAGCAGCTCCGAAAACAGGGGGCGGACTGAAGCTTTCTTT. Full variable domain (outside the CDR3, taken from reference TRBV3-1 and TRBJ1-1): DTAVSQTPKYLVTQMGNDKSIKCEQNLGHDTMYWYKQDSKKFLKIMFSYNNKELIINETVPNRFSPKSPDKAHLNLHINSLELGDSAVYFCASSSENRGRTEAFFGQGTRLTVV.

This clonotype occurred many times. The rearrangement joins TRBV7-9 to TRBJ2-7; 8 nucleotides align to TRBD2. The CDR3 is 14 amino acids. Per the germline V gene, CDR1 is SEHNR and CDR2 is FQNEAQ (reference sequence). The J segment lost 5 bases and the V segment lost 6 bases, leaving 9 bases of the junction unmatched. The CDR3 region has the DNA TGTGCCAGCAGGGAGTTGGCGGGGGGCGACGAGCAGTACTTC. Translation gives CASRELAGGDEQYF. Based on the CDR3 plus reference TRBV7-9 and TRBJ2-7, the full variable domain is DTGVSQNPRHKITKRGQNVTFRCDPISEHNRLYWYRQTLGQGPEFLTYFQNEAQLEKSRLLSDRFSAERPKGSFSTLEIQRTEQGDSAMYLCASRELAGGDEQYFGPGTRLTVT.

This rearrangement joins TRBV28 to TRBJ2-5; a weak D match, TRBD1 (7 bases). The CDR3 is 13 amino acids. Germline-derived CDR1 and CDR2 are MDHEN and SYDVKM. V dropped 7 bases and J dropped 3 bases, with 12 bases sitting between them. The CDR3 is CASNGGGEETQYF. In DNA, the CDR3 is TGTGCCAGCAACGGAGGGGGCGAAGAGACCCAGTACTTC.

The rearrangement joins TRBV6-2 or TRBV6-3 to TRBJ2-7; D perhaps matches TRBD1 (5 bases). CDR1 is MNHEY, CDR2 SVGEGT, per germline. The CDR3 length is 12 residues. The ends were cut back, 8 bases at V and 0 bases at J, with 8 bases in the middle. CDR3 in amino acids: CASSTVSYEQYF. In nucleotides, the CDR3 is TGTGCCAGCTCGACAGTCTCCTACGAGCAGTACTTC.

The table lists this clonotype with many counts. The J gene is TRBJ2-7, the V gene TRBV6-2 or TRBV6-3; TRBD2 matches 7 bases. V shed 0 bases, J shed 4 bases, and the junction held 6 bases outside the gene matches. The CDR3 loop spans 15 amino acids. CDR1 MNHEY and CDR2 SVGEGT come from the germline V gene. The CDR3 spells CASSYSSSGPYEQYF. The DNA of the CDR3 is TGTGCCAGCAGTTACTCGAGTAGCGGGCCGTACGAGCAGTACTTC.

The chain has TRBV5-1 and TRBJ2-2; TRBD2 matches 8 bases. In germline, CDR1 is SGHRS, CDR2 YFSETQ. After removal of 5 bases from V and 2 bases from J, the junction contained 11 bases not matched to a gene. There are 17 residues in the CDR3. The CDR3 reads CASRRWAGGANTGELFF. The DNA of the CDR3 is TGCGCCAGCAGGAGATGGGCGGGAGGAGCCAACACCGGGGAGCTGTTTTTT.

This chain connects TRBV12-3 or TRBV12-4 to TRBJ2-1; either TRBD1 or TRBD2 may fit D (6 bases each). With 3 bases removed from V and 7 bases from J, the gap between germline ends came to 16 bases. This CDR3 is built from 15 residues. Here the CDR3 reads CASSFKGGTGNEQFF. CDR3 coding DNA: TGTGCCAGCAGTTTTAAGGGGGGCACCGGGAATGAGCAGTTCTTC.

The table lists this clonotype with a few counts. This rearrangement joins TRBV10-3 to TRBJ2-5, with 7 bases aligning to TRBD1. The CDR3 consists of 14 residues. From germline, CDR1 is ENHRY and CDR2 SYGVKD. J lost 2 bases, V lost 5 bases, and 5 bases had no gene match. The CDR3 sequence: CAISYGTDQETQYF. CDR3 nucleotide sequence: TGTGCCATCAGTTATGGGACAGATCAAGAGACCCAGTACTTC.

This clonotype was observed at least ten times. The chain carries TRBV7-2 and TRBJ1-1; TRBD1 might be the D (6 bases). Germline values: CDR1 SGHTA, CDR2 FQGNSA. The CDR3 length is 14 residues. V dropped 5 bases and J dropped 7 bases, with 17 bases sitting between them. The CDR3 spells CASSPWTAKLEAFF. CDR3 DNA sequence: TGTGCCAGCAGCCCCTGGACAGCTAAACTTGAAGCTTTCTTT. The full variable domain, with the rest looked up from reference TRBV7-2 and TRBJ1-1, is GAGVSQSPSNKVTEKGKDVELRCDPISGHTALYWYRQSLGQGLEFLIYFQGNSAPDKSGLPSDRFSAERTGGSVSTLTIQRTQQEDSAVYLCASSPWTAKLEAFFGQGTRLTVV.

Ten or more counts support this clonotype. The chain is built from TRBV6-6 and TRBJ2-7, with D perhaps TRBD2 (6 bases). CDR1 MNHNY and CDR2 SVGAGI come from the germline V gene (reference sequence). V gave up 3 bases and J gave up 6 bases, with 12 bases separating them. CDR3 length: 13 residues. The CDR3 nucleotides read TGTGCCAGCAGTTATAACAGGAGGGTCGAGCAGTACTTC. This gives the protein CASSYNRRVEQYF.

This chain connects TRBV28 to TRBJ2-3; D not resolved. This CDR3 is built from 16 residues. V was cut by 7 bases and J by 4 bases, with 21 bases left in between. The germline V gene has CDR1 MDHEN and CDR2 SYDVKM. The CDR3 is CASNTKYSWHPDTQYF. The CDR3 coding sequence is TGTGCCAGCAATACGAAATACTCCTGGCACCCAGATACGCAGTATTTT.